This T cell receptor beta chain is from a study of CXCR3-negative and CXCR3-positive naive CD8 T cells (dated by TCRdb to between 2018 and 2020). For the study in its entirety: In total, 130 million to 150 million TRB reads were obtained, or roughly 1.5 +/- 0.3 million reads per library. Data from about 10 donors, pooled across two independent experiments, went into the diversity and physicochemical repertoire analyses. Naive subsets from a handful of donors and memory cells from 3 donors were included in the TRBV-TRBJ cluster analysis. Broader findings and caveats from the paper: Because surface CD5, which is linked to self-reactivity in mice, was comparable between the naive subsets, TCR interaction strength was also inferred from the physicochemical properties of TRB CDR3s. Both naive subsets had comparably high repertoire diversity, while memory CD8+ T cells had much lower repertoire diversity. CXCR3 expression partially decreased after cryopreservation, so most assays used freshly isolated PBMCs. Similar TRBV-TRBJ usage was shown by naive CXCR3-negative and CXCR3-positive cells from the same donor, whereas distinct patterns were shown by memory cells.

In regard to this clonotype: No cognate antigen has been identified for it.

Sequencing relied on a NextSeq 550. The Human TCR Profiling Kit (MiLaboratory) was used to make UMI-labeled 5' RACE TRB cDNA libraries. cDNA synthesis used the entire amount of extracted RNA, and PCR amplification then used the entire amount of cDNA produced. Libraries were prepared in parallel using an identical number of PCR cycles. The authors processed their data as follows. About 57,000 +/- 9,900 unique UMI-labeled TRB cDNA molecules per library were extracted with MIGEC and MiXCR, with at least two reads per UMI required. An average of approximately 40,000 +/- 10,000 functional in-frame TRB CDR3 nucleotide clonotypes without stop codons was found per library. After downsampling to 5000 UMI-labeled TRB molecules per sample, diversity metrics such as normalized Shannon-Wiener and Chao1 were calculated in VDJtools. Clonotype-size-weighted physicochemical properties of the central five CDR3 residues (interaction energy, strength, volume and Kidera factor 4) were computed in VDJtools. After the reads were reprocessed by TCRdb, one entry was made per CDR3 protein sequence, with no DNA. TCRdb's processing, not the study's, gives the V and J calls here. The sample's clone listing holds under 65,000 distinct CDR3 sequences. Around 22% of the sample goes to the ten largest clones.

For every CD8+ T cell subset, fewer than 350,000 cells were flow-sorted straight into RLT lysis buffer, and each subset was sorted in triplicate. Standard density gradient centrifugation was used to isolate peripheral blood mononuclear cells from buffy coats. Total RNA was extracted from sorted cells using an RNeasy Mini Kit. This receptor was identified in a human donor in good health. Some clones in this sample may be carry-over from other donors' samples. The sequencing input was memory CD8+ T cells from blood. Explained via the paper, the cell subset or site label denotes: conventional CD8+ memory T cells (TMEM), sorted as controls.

The CDR3: CAISEPDSSTDTQYF. Recombination linked TRBV10-3 to TRBJ2-3. The germline V gene encodes CDR1 ENHRY and CDR2 SYGVKD. Counted from cysteine to phenylalanine, this CDR3 has 15 amino acids. No DNA sequence was recorded.